Here is one T cell receptor beta chain with its context. The sample is drawn from a study of blood T cell repertoires in COVID-19. Study overall: Acute and convalescent COVID-19 samples came from the United States, Italy and Spain.

Seattle patient enrollment occurred during active infection, with longitudinal follow-up thereafter. Per the authors' pipeline: It was from reference gene primer amplification that nucleated cell counts were estimated. Produced via immunoSEQ multiplex PCR; TCRdb's table is partial and in-frame only. V and J calls and clone size follow that table, whereas D and trimming were derived from the DNA. The data contain a few hundred thousand clones, nearly 90% of them singletons. V dropped 6 bases and J dropped 6; count of bases not matched to a gene: 23. CDR1 is MDHEN, CDR2 SYDVKM, per germline. The CDR3 covers 20 residues.

V gene TRBV28 combines with J gene TRBJ1-4; 9 bases match TRBD1. Sequencing was performed on peripheral blood. This sequence was found in a middle-aged woman with COVID-19, enrolled during active disease. The DNA for the CDR3 is TGTGCCAGCAGCCCAGCCGGGACAGGGAAAGGTAATCGGATGGATGAAAAACTGTTTTTT. Protein: CASSPAGTGKGNRMDEKLFF.